This T cell receptor (beta chain) was identified in a study of blood T cell repertoires in COVID-19. For the study at large: COVID-19 samples collected from the United States, Italy and Spain covered acute and convalescent phases.

The table came from immunoSEQ multiplex PCR; TCRdb's copy has only in-frame clones and leaves some out. Here the sample spans 140,000 to 150,000 clones, around 89% being singletons. This clone was seen a single time. J lost 2 bases, V lost 3 bases, and 10 bases had no gene match. CDR3 length: 17 residues. Germline loops: CDR1 LNHDA, CDR2 SQIVND (reference sequence). The V and J genes are TRBV19 and TRBJ2-3; 8 bases agree with TRBD2. Material for sequencing was PBMCs or T cells enriched from blood (not recorded which). The clonotype originates from a woman aged 30 to 39 with acute COVID-19. The CDR3 bases are TGTGCCAGTAGTATGGGCTTTGGGCGGGAGGCCACAGATACGCAGTATTTT. Protein product: CASSMGFGREATDTQYF.